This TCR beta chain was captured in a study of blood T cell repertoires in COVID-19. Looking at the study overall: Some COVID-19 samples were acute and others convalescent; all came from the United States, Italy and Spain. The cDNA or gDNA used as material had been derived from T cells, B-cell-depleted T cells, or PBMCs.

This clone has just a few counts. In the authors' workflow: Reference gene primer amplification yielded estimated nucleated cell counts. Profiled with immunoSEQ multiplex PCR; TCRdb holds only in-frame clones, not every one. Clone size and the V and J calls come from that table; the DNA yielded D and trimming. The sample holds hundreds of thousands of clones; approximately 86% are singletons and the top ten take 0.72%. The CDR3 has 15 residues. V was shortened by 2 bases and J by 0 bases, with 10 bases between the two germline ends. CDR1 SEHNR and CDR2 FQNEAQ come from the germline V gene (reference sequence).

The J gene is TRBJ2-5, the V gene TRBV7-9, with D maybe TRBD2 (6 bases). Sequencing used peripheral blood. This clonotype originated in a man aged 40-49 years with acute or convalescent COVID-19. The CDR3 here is CASSLRTTYQETQYF. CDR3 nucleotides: TGTGCCAGCAGCTTAAGGACTACGTACCAAGAGACCCAGTACTTC.